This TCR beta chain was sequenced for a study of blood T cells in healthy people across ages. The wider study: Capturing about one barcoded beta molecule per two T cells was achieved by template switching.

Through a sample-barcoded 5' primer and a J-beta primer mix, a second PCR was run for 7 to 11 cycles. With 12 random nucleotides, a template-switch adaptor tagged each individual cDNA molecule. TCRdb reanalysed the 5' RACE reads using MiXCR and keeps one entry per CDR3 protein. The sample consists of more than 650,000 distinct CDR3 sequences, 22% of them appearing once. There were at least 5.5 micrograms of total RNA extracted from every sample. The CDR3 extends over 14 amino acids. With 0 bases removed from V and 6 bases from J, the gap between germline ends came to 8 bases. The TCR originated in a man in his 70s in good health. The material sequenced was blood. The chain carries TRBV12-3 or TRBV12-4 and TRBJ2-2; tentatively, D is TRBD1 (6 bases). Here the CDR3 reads CASSLAAGAGELFF. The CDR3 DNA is TGTGCCAGCAGTTTAGCGGCAGGGGCCGGGGAGCTGTTTTTT.